The 10 T cell receptor beta chains listed next were all sequenced from one sample in a study. TCRdb re-called the RT-PCR reads through MiXCR, storing one row per CDR3 protein. The table has about 680,000 distinct CDR3 sequences, more than 13% seen once. The sequencing sample was made of memory CD4+ T cells from blood. The receptors come from a female donor in good health, serving as a healthy control.

This clonotype was found a few times. The chain employs TRBV3-1 and TRBJ2-1; D tentatively fits TRBD1 or TRBD2 (6 bases each). This CDR3 is 12 amino acids long. The germline V gene encodes CDR1 LGHDT and CDR2 YNNKEL (reference sequence). V was shortened by 3 bases and J by 9 bases, with 9 bases between the two germline ends. CDR3 nucleotides: TGTGCCAGCAGCCACGGGGGCGGTGAGCAGTTCTTC. Translation gives CASSHGGGEQFF.

V is TRBV28 and J is TRBJ1-3; the D is unclear. Germline values: CDR1 MDHEN, CDR2 SYDVKM. V lost 8 bases and J lost 0, with 8 bases in between. The CDR3 extends over 13 amino acids. CDR3 bases: TGTGCCAGCGGGAGCTACTCTGGAAACACCATATATTTT. Its protein product is CASGSYSGNTIYF.

This clonotype was detected only a few times. The rearrangement links TRBV18 to TRBJ2-7; no clear D gene. CDR3 length: 14 amino acids. Germline CDR1 is KGHSH and CDR2 is LQKENI. The germline V and J ends were trimmed by 3 bases and 5 bases, with 14 bases remaining between them. CDR3 sequence (DNA): TGTGCCAGCTCACCGTCCCCAGAATTTAACGAGCAGTACTTC. Translation gives CASSPSPEFNEQYF.

This clonotype was detected a few times. The chain joins TRBV7-9 to TRBJ2-7; tentatively, D is TRBD2 (5 bases). CDR1 SEHNR and CDR2 FQNEAQ come from the germline V gene (reference sequence). V was cut by 0 bases and J by 3 bases, with 9 bases left in between. The CDR3 spans 14 residues. CDR3 bases: TGTGCCAGCAGCTTAGCGGGAGTTATCTACGAGCAGTACTTC. Translation gives CASSLAGVIYEQYF.

This clonotype was observed many times. V and J are TRBV6-5 and TRBJ2-3, with 7 bases fitting TRBD1. Germline CDR1 reads MNHEY; CDR2 reads SVGAGI. This CDR3 has 14 residues. The V and J ends lost 6 bases and 8 bases, in that order; junction bases with no gene match: 11. In DNA, the CDR3 is TGTGCCAGCAGCCCTGTCCTACAGGGGAGTACGCAGTATTTT. Encoded protein: CASSPVLQGSTQYF.

This chain links TRBV28 with TRBJ2-2; 10 nucleotides align to TRBD1. In germline, CDR1 is MDHEN, CDR2 SYDVKM. V shed 7 bases, J shed 12 bases, and the junction held 14 bases outside the gene matches. The CDR3 runs to 15 residues. The CDR3 bases are TGTGCCAGCACAACCGGGGACAGGGGTGGTCCGAAGCTGTTTTTT. Its protein is CASTTGDRGGPKLFF. The whole variable domain, remainder taken from reference TRBV28 and TRBJ2-2, is DVKVTQSSRYLVKRTGEKVFLECVQDMDHENMFWYRQDPGLGLRLIYFSYDVKMKEKGDIPEGYSVSREKKERFSLILESASTNQTSMYLCASTTGDRGGPKLFFGEGSRLTVL.

This clonotype occurred a few times. The J gene is TRBJ1-5, the V gene TRBV7-2, with D unresolved. Germline V lookup: CDR1 SGHTA, CDR2 FQGNSA. CDR3 size: 15 residues. Trimming left V 8 bases short and J 4 bases short, with 18 bases between. This CDR3 reads CASSKARASNQPQHF. CDR3 nucleotides: TGTGCCAGCTCCAAGGCCCGGGCGTCAAATCAGCCCCAGCATTTT.

The gene calls are TRBV7-2 and TRBJ2-1; 9 bases map to TRBD1. There are 18 residues in the CDR3. V shed 3 bases and J 0 bases; nucleotides not matched to a gene: 9. From germline, CDR1 is SGHTA and CDR2 FQGNSA. The CDR3 reads CASSLQTGGGNSYNEQFF. The DNA of the CDR3 is TGTGCCAGCAGCTTGCAGACAGGGGGAGGGAACTCCTACAATGAGCAGTTCTTC.

The genes are TRBV21-1 and TRBJ2-5; no DNA check was done on the table's D call, TRBD1. TRBV21-1 counts as a pseudogene. The CDR3 has 14 amino acids. This CDR3 reads CAGSLQGGLETQYF. CDR3 DNA sequence: TGTGCCGGCAGCTTACAGGGGGGGCTGGAAACCCAGTACTTC.

This clonotype turned up a few times. The gene calls are TRBV27 and TRBJ1-4, with D uncertain. The CDR3 spans 15 residues. V was cut by 6 bases and J by 4 bases, with 15 bases left in between. Germline V CDR1 and CDR2: MNHEY, SMNVEV (reference sequence). The DNA of the CDR3 is TGTGCCAGCAGCCCGACGGGCCGCATTAATGAAAAACTGTTTTTT. Its protein product is CASSPTGRINEKLFF.